The clone carrying this T cell receptor (beta chain) was found many times. Its matching antigen is unknown. These data belong to a study of T cells in Graves' hyperthyroidism and ophthalmopathy. Study-wide results and limits: Ophthalmopathy could be told apart from stable hyperthyroidism with a 13 V-J model.

The source of the PBMCs was more than 9.5 ml of fresh peripheral blood. TCR beta CDR3 regions were amplified from RNA transcripts. HTBI primers drove first-round RT-PCR of the TCR CDR3. TCRdb reprocessed the multiplex PCR reads via MiXCR and lists one record per CDR3 protein. The profile covers roughly 420,000 distinct CDR3 sequences, with about a sixth appearing a single time and approximately 7.5% taken by the ten largest. Germline V gene data show CDR1 as KGHSH and CDR2 as LQKENI. V lost 3 bases, J lost 6 bases, and 14 bases lay in between. This CDR3 has 15 amino acids. The chain recombines TRBV18 with TRBJ1-4; possible D gene TRBD1, 5 bases. Specimen: blood. This TCR was sampled from a woman aged 18-30 years with Graves' hyperthyroidism. DNA of the CDR3: TGTGCCAGCTCACCGGCCGGGGCCGGAGATGAAAAACTGTTTTTT. Protein sequence: CASSPAGAGDEKLFF. Complete variable domain (other parts from reference TRBV18 and TRBJ1-4): NAGVMQNPRHLVRRRGQEARLRCSPMKGHSHVYWYRQLPEEGLKFMVYLQKENIIDESGMPKERFSAEFPKEGPSILRIQQVVRGDSAAYFCASSPAGAGDEKLFFGSGTQLSVL.